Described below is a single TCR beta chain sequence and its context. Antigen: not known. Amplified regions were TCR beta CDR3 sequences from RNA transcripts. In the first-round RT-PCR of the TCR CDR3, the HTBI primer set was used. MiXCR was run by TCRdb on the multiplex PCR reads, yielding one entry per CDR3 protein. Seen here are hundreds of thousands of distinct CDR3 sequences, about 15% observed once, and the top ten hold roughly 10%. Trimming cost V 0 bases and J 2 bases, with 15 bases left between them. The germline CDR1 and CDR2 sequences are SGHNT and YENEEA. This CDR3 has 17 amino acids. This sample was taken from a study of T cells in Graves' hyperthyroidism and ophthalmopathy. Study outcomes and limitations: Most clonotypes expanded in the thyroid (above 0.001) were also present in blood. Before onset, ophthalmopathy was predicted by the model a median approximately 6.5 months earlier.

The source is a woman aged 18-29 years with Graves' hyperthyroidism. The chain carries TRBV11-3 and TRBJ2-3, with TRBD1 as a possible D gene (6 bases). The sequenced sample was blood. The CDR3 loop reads CASSLERPGHTTDTQYF. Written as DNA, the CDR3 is TGTGCCAGCAGCTTAGAACGACCGGGACACACCACAGATACGCAGTATTTT. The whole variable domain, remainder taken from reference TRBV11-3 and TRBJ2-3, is EAGVVQSPRYKIIEKKQPVAFWCNPISGHNTLYWYLQNLGQGPELLIRYENEEAVDDSQLPKDRFSAERLKGVDSTLKIQPAELGDSAVYLCASSLERPGHTTDTQYFGPGTRLTVL.